These T cell receptor beta chains were read from a single sample in a study of blood T cell repertoires in COVID-19. This table comes from immunoSEQ multiplex PCR, and its TCRdb copy is limited to in-frame clones, with some not included. The sample yields about 170,000 clones, approximately 86% seen once. Material: peripheral blood. The receptors originated from a woman aged 80 or older with active or convalescent COVID-19. Each CDR3 is given with its conserved first and last residue. The D gene is left open where the match is weak. Part of the rows lack a size; the others show once, few, many or a class for expanded clones.

j_call d_call v_call clone_size cdr3_nt cdr3_aa
TRBJ2-5 TRBD1 TRBV5-1 - TGCGCCAGCAGCTCCATGACAGGGCGGACCCAGTACTTC CASSSMTGRTQYF
TRBJ2-2 - TRBV7-3 - TGTGCCAGCAGCTTAATGGGGCAGGCCGTCCCCGGGGAGCTGTTTTTT CASSLMGQAVPGELFF
TRBJ2-1 TRBD2 TRBV19 - TGTGCCAGTACCATAGCGGGAGGGCGCTACAATGAGCAGTTCTTC CASTIAGGRYNEQFF
TRBJ2-1 - TRBV9 once TGTGCCAGCAGCGTTAGAGACTATACCAATGAGCAGTTCTTC CASSVRDYTNEQFF
TRBJ1-2 - TRBV3-1/TRBV3-2 - TGTGCCAGCAGCCAAGGTACGGGAACTAACTATGGCTACACCTTC CASSQGTGTNYGYTF
TRBJ2-3 TRBD1 TRBV4-2 - TGTGCCAGCAGCCAAGATCTTTCAGGGGGCTATGTGGATACGCAGTATTTT CASSQDLSGGYVDTQYF
TRBJ2-5 - TRBV21-1 - TGTGCCAGCAGCATAAAAAGGGGGGGGGACCAAGAGACCCAGTACTTC CASSIKRGGDQETQYF
TRBJ1-1 TRBD1 TRBV20-1 - TGCAGTGCTAGTCAGGGGGACACTGAAGCTTTCTTT CSASQGDTEAFF
TRBJ2-7 TRBD1 TRBV2 - TGTGCCAGCAGTGGGGACAGGGGGAGCTCCTACGAGCAGTACTTC CASSGDRGSSYEQYF
TRBJ2-7 - TRBV5-1 - TGCGCCAGCAGCTGGGCAGGGGACTACGAGCAGTACTTC CASSWAGDYEQYF
TRBJ2-7 - TRBV5-1 - TGCGCCAGCAGCTTGGAGGCTAGCCGTTTCTCCTACGAGCAGTACTTC CASSLEASRFSYEQYF
TRBJ1-5 - TRBV28 - TGTGCCAGCAGTTTAAGAGTTCAGCCCCAGCATTTT CASSLRVQPQHF
TRBJ2-2 TRBD2 TRBV5-8 - TGTGCCAGCAGCCACACTAGCGGAACGAACACCGGGGAGCTGTTTTTT CASSHTSGTNTGELFF
TRBJ2-1 - TRBV28 - TGTGCCAGCAGTTTAGCGGGAACTTACAATGAGCAGTTCTTC CASSLAGTYNEQFF
TRBJ2-1 - TRBV2 - TGTGCCAGCAATATAAATACTGCTAGCAATGAGCAGTTCTTC CASNINTASNEQFF
TRBJ1-3 TRBD1 TRBV4-1 - TGCGCCAGCAGCCTATATACCGGGACAGGGCCAAACACCATATATTTT CASSLYTGTGPNTIYF
TRBJ1-3 TRBD1 TRBV5-5 - TGTGCCAGCAGCCGCACCGGTATCGACAGGGCTATTGGAAACACCATATATTTT CASSRTGIDRAIGNTIYF
TRBJ1-3 TRBD1 TRBV15 - TGTGCCACCAGCACTGGGACAGACTCTGGAAACACCATATATTTT CATSTGTDSGNTIYF
TRBJ1-1 - TRBV28 - TGTGCCAGCATTCCTGCGGGTTTGAACACTGAAGCTTTCTTT CASIPAGLNTEAFF
TRBJ2-7 - TRBV5-1 - TGCGCCAGCAGCTCTCAGAAGGGTGGAGGGAGACACTACGAGCAGTACTTC CASSSQKGGGRHYEQYF
TRBJ2-7 - TRBV7-3 - TGTGCCAGCAGCTTGAAGACAGGGGGCGCGGGAGGGCCGGACGAGCAGTACTTC CASSLKTGGAGGPDEQYF
TRBJ2-3 - TRBV4-2 - TGTGCCAGCAGCCCCACTAGCAGAGATACGCAGTATTTT CASSPTSRDTQYF
TRBJ2-3 TRBD2 TRBV7-3 - TGTGCCAGCAGCTTAGGCCTAGCGGGCACAGATACGCAGTATTTT CASSLGLAGTDTQYF
TRBJ2-1 - TRBV25-1 few TGTGCCAGCAGTGGACTAGTAGCGGAGAGCTCCTACAATGAGCAGTTCTTC CASSGLVAESSYNEQFF
TRBJ2-6 - TRBV28 - TGTGCCAGCCATAGCTCTGGGGCCAACGTCCTGACTTTC CASHSSGANVLTF
TRBJ1-2 - TRBV7-2 - TGTGCCAGCAGCCCGCCCTGGTCCAGGGACTATGGCTACACCTTC CASSPPWSRDYGYTF
TRBJ1-3 - TRBV2 - TGTGCCAGCAGGTTACGGTCTGGAAACACCATATATTTT CASRLRSGNTIYF
TRBJ1-4 TRBD1 TRBV23-1 - TGCGCCAGCAGTCACGCCCCAGGGGGGCGTCACATGAGGGATAATGAAAAACTGTTTTTT CASSHAPGGRHMRDNEKLFF
TRBJ1-2 - TRBV29-1 - TGCATGCCGGAGCGGGACACCTTC CMPERDTF
TRBJ1-6 - TRBV5-5 - TGTGCCAGCAGCTTGTCAGGGGCAGATTCACCCCTCCACTTT CASSLSGADSPLHF
TRBJ2-7 - TRBV2 - TGTGCCAGCAGTGTATCCGCGGGAACCTACGAGCAGTACTTC CASSVSAGTYEQYF
TRBJ2-2 TRBD2 TRBV19 few TGTGCCAGTAGTTTCAGGACTAGCGGGAGTTTATATGATACCGGGGAGCTGTTTTTT CASSFRTSGSLYDTGELFF
TRBJ2-1 - TRBV4-1 - TGCGCCAGCAGCCCGCAGGGGCTGGTTGGTTACAATGAGCAGTTCTTC CASSPQGLVGYNEQFF
TRBJ1-2 TRBD1 TRBV2 - TGTGCCAGCAAGAGATTCGAACAGGGGGATAACTATGGCTACACCTTC CASKRFEQGDNYGYTF
TRBJ1-1 - TRBV27 - TGTGCCAGCAGTTTATACCCGGCAAGGGGAACTGAAGCTTTCTTT CASSLYPARGTEAFF
TRBJ1-1 - TRBV3-1/TRBV3-2 once TGTGCCAGCAGCCAAGGGGAGCCGAACACTGAAGCTTTCTTT CASSQGEPNTEAFF
TRBJ1-2 TRBD1 TRBV6-1 - TGTGCCAGCAGTGAAAAGGGGGCCCGAGGGATCGGTGGCTACACCTTC CASSEKGARGIGGYTF
TRBJ1-3 TRBD1 TRBV5-4 - TGTGCCAGCAGCGGACGACAGGGGTGGGGTGGAAACACCATATATTTT CASSGRQGWGGNTIYF
TRBJ1-5 TRBD1 TRBV6-1 few TGTGCCAGCAGTGATCGAGGACAGGGAGGAGGGCTTCAGCCCCAGCATTTT CASSDRGQGGGLQPQHF